One and the same sample provided the 26 T cell receptor beta chains below, sequenced in a study of cytomegalovirus exposure and HLA in healthy donors. The PCR was carried out with 60 Vbeta primers and 13 Jbeta primers. Profiling relied on immunoSEQ multiplex PCR, and the TCRdb table lists in-frame clones only, not all of them. The sample includes fewer than 200,000 clones, 70% to 85% of them seen just once. The sequenced sample consisted of PBMCs. These receptors originate from a woman between 35 and 50 years old in good health and CMV-seronegative.

The CDR3 loop reads CAWTQTGEAFF. The CDR3 bases are TGTGCCTGGACTCAGACAGGGGAAGCTTTCTTT. This chain uses TRBV30 with TRBJ1-1, with 7 bases aligning to TRBD1. Germline V gives CDR1 GTSNPN, CDR2 SVGIG (reference sequence). CDR3 length: 11 residues. Trimming at V came to 4 bases and at J to 8 bases, leaving 4 bases not matched to a gene.

The J gene is TRBJ2-7, the V gene TRBV5-1; 7 bases are shared with TRBD1. With V trimmed by 3 bases and J by 3 bases, 6 bases remained unmatched. The length of the CDR3 is 14 residues. Germline V CDR1 and CDR2: SGHRS, YFSETQ. The CDR3 reads CASSWAGTDYEQYF. CDR3 sequence (DNA): TGCGCCAGCAGCTGGGCCGGGACAGACTACGAGCAGTACTTC.

The V call is TRBV5-4, the J call TRBJ2-7, with D tentatively TRBD1 (5 bases). The CDR3 consists of 13 residues. Germline CDR1 SGHNT, CDR2 YYREEE (reference sequence). The germline V and J ends were trimmed by 4 bases and 0 bases, with 8 bases remaining between them. CDR3 bases: TGTGCCAGCAGCAGTCAGGGCTCCTACGAGCAGTACTTC. This encodes CASSSQGSYEQYF.

J is TRBJ2-7 and V is TRBV30; D may be TRBD2 (7 bases). This CDR3 comprises 15 residues. Germline V lookup: CDR1 GTSNPN, CDR2 SVGIG (reference sequence). Trimming shortened V by 0 bases and J by 6 bases, and 18 bases separated the two germline ends. CDR3 bases: TGTGCCTGGAGTGTACTGGGGGGGCCTCTTGGCGAGCAGTACTTC. Amino acids: CAWSVLGGPLGEQYF.

CDR3 in amino acids: CASSEGGDTDTQYF. DNA of the CDR3: TGTGCCAGCAGTGAGGGAGGGGACACAGATACGCAGTATTTT. V usage is TRBV25-1 and J usage is TRBJ2-3; TRBD2 aligns across 7 bases. CDR3 length: 14 amino acids. Germline CDR1 and CDR2: MGHDK and SYGVNS. V trimming: 3 bases; J trimming: 2 bases; junction bases outside the gene matches: 2.

The chain combines TRBV6-6 with TRBJ2-5; 9 nucleotides line up with TRBD1. V lost 6 bases, J lost 5 bases, and 10 bases stayed unmatched. The CDR3 is 15 residues long. Per germline, CDR1 MNHNY and CDR2 SVGAGI (reference sequence). CDR3 region: CASRPTGGLVETQYF. CDR3 in DNA: TGTGCCAGCAGACCTACAGGGGGCTTGGTGGAGACCCAGTACTTC.

This chain joins TRBV19 and TRBJ1-2; D gene uncertain. Per germline, CDR1 LNHDA and CDR2 SQIVND (reference sequence). Trimming left V 3 bases short and J 2 bases short, with 13 bases between. The CDR3 has 15 amino acids. CDR3 sequence (DNA): TGTGCCAGTAGTATTAGGTTTCGGGAAAACTATGGCTACACCTTC. Protein: CASSIRFRENYGYTF. Full variable domain (outside the CDR3, taken from reference TRBV19 and TRBJ1-2): DGGITQSPKYLFRKEGQNVTLSCEQNLNHDAMYWYRQDPGQGLRLIYYSQIVNDFQKGDIAEGYSVSREKKESFPLTVTSAQKNPTAFYLCASSIRFRENYGYTFGSGTRLTVV.

Only one count was recorded for this clone. The chain couples TRBV5-4 to TRBJ2-3; 7 positions agree with TRBD1. V trimming: 3 bases; J trimming: 2 bases; junction bases outside the gene matches: 9. CDR1 is SGHNT and CDR2 is YYREEE in the germline V gene (reference sequence). This CDR3 is 16 amino acids long. This CDR3 reads CASSSGRDRTTDTQYF. The CDR3 region has the DNA TGTGCCAGCAGCTCCGGTAGGGACAGAACCACAGATACGCAGTATTTT.

The genes are TRBV7-2 and TRBJ2-5, with TRBD2 matching 11 bases. This CDR3 has 16 residues. CDR1 is SGHTA and CDR2 is FQGNSA in the germline V gene. The J segment lost 7 bases and the V segment lost 0 bases, leaving 7 bases of the junction unmatched. The CDR3 region is CASSLALAGGTGTQYF. The CDR3 nucleotides read TGTGCCAGCAGCTTAGCTCTAGCGGGAGGAACCGGGACCCAGTACTTC.

This rearrangement joins TRBV27 to TRBJ2-2; tentatively, D is TRBD1 (6 bases). V was cut by 2 bases and J by 0 bases, with 10 bases left in between. This CDR3 region has 16 residues. Germline-derived CDR1 and CDR2 are MNHEY and SMNVEV (reference sequence). The CDR3 protein is CASSLRTAANTGELFF. The CDR3 coding sequence is TGTGCCAGCAGTTTAAGGACAGCAGCGAACACCGGGGAGCTGTTTTTT.

V is TRBV4-3 and J is TRBJ2-1, with 8 positions matching TRBD1. With 4 bases clipped from V and 7 bases from J, the junction kept 12 bases outside the gene matches. Germline V lookup: CDR1 LGHNA, CDR2 YSLEER. The length of the CDR3 is 16 residues. CDR3: CASSPTGGQGWNEQFF. The CDR3 region has the DNA TGCGCCAGCAGCCCGACCGGAGGACAGGGATGGAATGAGCAGTTCTTC.

The chain recombines TRBV30 with TRBJ1-3; 9 positions match TRBD1. CDR1 and CDR2 from the germline V gene are GTSNPN and SVGIG (reference sequence). The CDR3 totals 14 residues. J lost 1 base, V lost 3 bases, and 1 base had no gene match. The CDR3 region has the DNA TGTGCCTGGAGAGGGACAGGGTCTGGAAACACCATATATTTT. Translation gives CAWRGTGSGNTIYF.

The chain joins TRBV6-1 to TRBJ1-2, with 8 bases matching TRBD1. This CDR3 is built from 15 residues. Germline V gene data show CDR1 as MNHNS and CDR2 as SASEGT. V dropped 2 bases and J dropped 5; count of bases not matched to a gene: 7. The CDR3 is CASSEPQGAGYGYTF. In nucleotides, the CDR3 is TGTGCCAGCAGTGAACCCCAGGGGGCGGGGTATGGCTACACCTTC.

The gene calls are TRBV5-1 and TRBJ2-7; TRBD2 matches at 12 bases. CDR1 and CDR2 from the germline V gene are SGHRS and YFSETQ. Germline trimming cut 1 base from V and 5 bases from J; bases unmatched to any gene: 7. CDR3 length: 16 residues. The CDR3 loop is CASSLSTSGSPHEQYF. CDR3 in DNA: TGCGCCAGCAGCTTGTCGACTAGCGGGAGCCCCCACGAGCAGTACTTC.

The chain links TRBV5-8 to TRBJ2-2, with D perhaps matching TRBD2 (6 bases). The CDR3 contains 16 residues. The germline CDR1 and CDR2 sequences are SGHTS and YDEGEE. V shed 0 bases and J shed 1 base, with 10 bases lying between them. In nucleotides, the CDR3 is TGTGCCAGCAGCTTGGGAGCGGGCTGGAACACCGGGGAGCTGTTTTTT. Its translation: CASSLGAGWNTGELFF.

The chain employs TRBV6-1 and TRBJ1-1; D gene uncertain. The ends were cut back, 8 bases at V and 8 bases at J, with 15 bases in the middle. There are 12 residues in the CDR3. Germline V gene lookup returns CDR1 MNHNS and CDR2 SASEGT. CDR3 residues: CASAPTGNEAFF. The CDR3 nucleotides are TGTGCCAGCGCCCCCACCGGGAACGAAGCTTTCTTT.

This chain connects TRBV19 to TRBJ2-7; D gene uncertain. The V gene lost 4 bases and the J gene lost 0 bases, with 13 bases spanning the gap. Germline V gives CDR1 LNHDA, CDR2 SQIVND (reference sequence). CDR3 length equals 15 residues. Here the CDR3 DNA reads TGTGCCAGTAGTACTAACTACGACCCCTCCTACGAGCAGTACTTC. It specifies CASSTNYDPSYEQYF.

CDR3 protein: CASSLQVNEQFF. CDR3 nucleotide sequence: TGTGCCAGCAGCTTACAGGTTAATGAGCAGTTCTTC. V gene TRBV7-3 combines with J gene TRBJ2-1, with no clear D. The CDR3 has 12 amino acids. Germline V gene data show CDR1 as SGHTA and CDR2 as FQGTGA. Trimming shortened V by 2 bases and J by 7 bases, and 6 bases separated the two germline ends. The whole variable domain, filled in from reference TRBV7-3 and TRBJ2-1, reads GAGVSQTPSNKVTEKGKYVELRCDPISGHTALYWYRQSLGQGPEFLIYFQGTGAADDSGLPNDRFFAVRPEGSVSTLKIQRTERGDSAVYLCASSLQVNEQFFGPGTRLTVL.

The V gene is TRBV4-3, the J gene TRBJ2-1; D is unresolved. Germline CDR1 and CDR2: LGHNA and YSLEER. The CDR3 length is 14 residues. The V gene lost 1 base and the J gene lost 5 bases, with 9 bases spanning the gap. CDR3 protein: CASSQAPPNNEQFF. CDR3 nucleotide sequence: TGCGCCAGCAGCCAAGCCCCTCCTAACAATGAGCAGTTCTTC.

This chain uses TRBV6-6 with TRBJ1-2; 8 nucleotides line up with TRBD1. Trimming at V came to 6 bases and at J to 7 bases, leaving 7 bases not matched to a gene. The CDR3 runs to 13 residues. Per germline, CDR1 MNHNY and CDR2 SVGAGI (reference sequence). CDR3 in DNA: TGTGCCAGCAGAATGGACAGGGCGGGTGGCTACACCTTC. It specifies CASRMDRAGGYTF.

With regard to this clone: One end of the junction varies from germline; a read error may be responsible. The chain combines TRBV9 with TRBJ2-7; tentative D call: TRBD2 (5 bases). The germline V gene encodes CDR1 SGDLS and CDR2 YYNGEE. This CDR3 has 14 amino acids. CDR3 residues: CASSVAGSSYEQHF. The CDR3 nucleotides read TGTGCCAGCAGCGTAGCGGGAAGCTCCTACGAGCAGCACTTC.

The V call is TRBV19, the J call TRBJ2-1, with a possible D match to TRBD2 (5 bases). The germline V gene encodes CDR1 LNHDA and CDR2 SQIVND (reference sequence). This CDR3 has 15 residues. Trimming shortened V by 5 bases and J by 7 bases, and 18 bases separated the two germline ends. In DNA, the CDR3 is TGTGCCAGTAGTCCCACGGGAATCTTTTGGAATGAGCAGTTCTTC. Amino acid sequence: CASSPTGIFWNEQFF.

The chain is built from TRBV27 and TRBJ1-3, with 10 bases identical to TRBD1. The CDR3 loop spans 17 amino acids. Germline CDR1 and CDR2: MNHEY and SMNVEV (reference sequence). Losses at the gene ends were 2 bases for V and 4 bases for J; bases not matched to a gene: 8. The DNA for the CDR3 is TGTGCCAGCAGTTTAGAGGGGACAGGGGTTTCCGGAAACACCATATATTTT. Amino acid sequence: CASSLEGTGVSGNTIYF.

V gene TRBV19 combines with J gene TRBJ2-7; a weak D match, TRBD1 (5 bases). This CDR3 spans 13 amino acids. CDR1 and CDR2 from the germline V gene are LNHDA and SQIVND (reference sequence). V was clipped by 7 bases and J by 2 bases, with 12 bases between them. Here the CDR3 DNA reads TGTGCCAGTAAGACAGTCGGAACCTACGAGCAGTACTTC. Translating gives CASKTVGTYEQYF. The full variable domain, its missing parts supplied by reference TRBV19 and TRBJ2-7, is DGGITQSPKYLFRKEGQNVTLSCEQNLNHDAMYWYRQDPGQGLRLIYYSQIVNDFQKGDIAEGYSVSREKKESFPLTVTSAQKNPTAFYLCASKTVGTYEQYFGPGTRLTVT.

This sequence joins TRBV15 and TRBJ2-5; D might be TRBD1 (6 bases). The end of the DNA fits TRBJ2-7 better, so the J call may be wrong. The germline gives CDR1 LNHNV, CDR2 YYDKDF (reference sequence). The CDR3 consists of 14 residues. The CDR3 DNA is TGTGCCACCAGCAGAGACACAGGGTCCTACGAGCAGTACTTC. It is translated as CATSRDTGSYEQYF.

In this sample, this clone turned up a few times. The chain has TRBV10-2 and TRBJ2-2; D may be TRBD1 (5 bases). The germline V and J ends were trimmed by 6 bases and 5 bases, with 7 bases remaining between them. CDR3 length: 12 residues. Germline V CDR1 and CDR2: WSHSY, SAAADI. CDR3 sequence (DNA): TGCGCCAGCAGCAGGGCTACCGGGGAGCTGTTTTTT. Its protein product is CASSRATGELFF.